Listed here are 22 T cell receptor beta chains from one sample, sequenced in a study of human versus mouse CDR3 diversity and MHC coevolution. The table came from immunoSEQ multiplex PCR; TCRdb's copy has only in-frame clones and leaves some out. The top ten hold around 0.15% of the sample, which has around 74,000 clones, approximately 90% seen once. Sequencing was carried out using naive CD4+ T cells from blood. Subset here: CD45RO-negative CD62L-positive naive CD4 T cells. The receptors originated from a person aged 25 to 69 in good health.

V and J are TRBV10-3 and TRBJ1-5; possible D gene TRBD1, 5 bases. The ends were cut back, 0 bases at V and 6 bases at J, with 15 bases in the middle. There are 16 residues in the CDR3. Germline CDR1 reads ENHRY; CDR2 reads SYGVKD. The CDR3 nucleotides are TGTGCCATCAGTGAGTCGGGGGGGAGGGCTGGTCAGCCCCAGCATTTT. Translating it yields CAISESGGRAGQPQHF.

The rearrangement links TRBV19 to TRBJ2-7; D possibly corresponds to TRBD1 (5 bases). CDR1 and CDR2 from the germline V gene are LNHDA and SQIVND (reference sequence). The CDR3 is 16 amino acids. V shed 3 bases and J shed 3 bases, with 18 bases lying between them. CDR3 sequence (DNA): TGTGCCAGTAGTATGATAGGGGCGCCTCGGGTCTACGAGCAGTACTTC. It codes for CASSMIGAPRVYEQYF.

The chain joins TRBV27 to TRBJ2-1; no definite D call. The CDR3 runs to 15 residues. Germline loops: CDR1 MNHEY, CDR2 SMNVEV (reference sequence). Trimming cost V 6 bases and J 9 bases, with 21 bases left between them. The CDR3 DNA reads as TGTGCCAGCAGCCACGCGCGCCTAGAGAACGGTGAGCAGTTCTTC. Encoded protein: CASSHARLENGEQFF.

This clone has just a few counts. The gene calls are TRBV5-6 and TRBJ1-3; TRBD1 matches 8 bases. Germline assignment: CDR1 SGHDT and CDR2 YYEEEE. V lost 4 bases and J lost 4; bases outside the gene matches: 4. CDR3 length: 14 amino acids. The CDR3 coding sequence is TGTGCCAGCAGCCCAGGGACAGGCGGAAACACCATATATTTT. Protein sequence: CASSPGTGGNTIYF. Full variable domain (remainder filled in from reference TRBV5-6 and TRBJ1-3): DAGVTQSPTHLIKTRGQQVTLRCSPKSGHDTVSWYQQALGQGPQFIFQYYEEEERQRGNFPDRFSGHQFPNYSSELNVNALLLGDSALYLCASSPGTGGNTIYFGEGSWLTVV.

This chain uses TRBV7-2 with TRBJ1-6, with a weak D call TRBD1 (5 bases). CDR3 length: 14 amino acids. Per germline, CDR1 SGHTA and CDR2 FQGNSA. V was trimmed by 4 bases and J by 11 bases, leaving 15 bases between them. For the CDR3, the DNA is TGTGCCAGCAGCTGGGGCCCCAATCCAACACCCCTCCACTTT. Residues: CASSWGPNPTPLHF.

The rearrangement links TRBV6-5 to TRBJ2-7; D is undetermined. Trimming left V 7 bases short and J 1 base short, with 14 bases between. The CDR3 is 14 amino acids. CDR1 is MNHEY, CDR2 SVGAGI, per germline. The CDR3 DNA reads as TGTGCCAGCACCCCCCCTGGCGGTTCCTACGAGCAGTACTTC. Translated, it gives CASTPPGGSYEQYF.

This chain joins TRBV10-3 and TRBJ1-1; 8 nucleotides agree with TRBD1. The CDR3 contains 17 residues. Germline trimming cut 4 bases from V and 0 bases from J; bases unmatched to any gene: 10. Germline CDR1 is ENHRY and CDR2 is SYGVKD. CDR3 in DNA: TGTGCCATCAGTGTCTCCGGGACAGGTCTCATGAACACTGAAGCTTTCTTT. Translation gives CAISVSGTGLMNTEAFF.

J is TRBJ2-1 and V is TRBV27; D possibly corresponds to TRBD1 (6 bases). The CDR3 has 15 amino acids. Germline loops: CDR1 MNHEY, CDR2 SMNVEV (reference sequence). Trimming left V 6 bases short and J 0 bases short, with 12 bases between. The CDR3 spells CASRLDSFSYNEQFF. The CDR3 region has the DNA TGTGCCAGCAGGCTGGACAGTTTCTCCTACAATGAGCAGTTCTTC.

The chain recombines TRBV19 with TRBJ1-2; 10 nucleotides agree with TRBD1. V shed 6 bases, J shed 8 bases, and the junction held 15 bases outside the gene matches. This CDR3 has 16 residues. In germline, CDR1 is LNHDA, CDR2 SQIVND (reference sequence). The CDR3 reads CASSIFSGQGTQGYTF. The CDR3 DNA is TGTGCCAGTAGCATTTTTTCGGGACAGGGGACGCAGGGCTACACCTTC.

The chain links TRBV5-1 to TRBJ2-7, with 7 nucleotides matching TRBD2. V lost 0 bases, J lost 5 bases, and 8 bases stayed unmatched. The CDR3 is 15 amino acids. Looked up from germline, CDR1 is SGHRS and CDR2 is YFSETQ. In nucleotides, the CDR3 is TGCGCCAGCAGCTTGGGGCCGGGACTAAACCACGAGCAGTACTTC. This translates into CASSLGPGLNHEQYF.

The chain has TRBV27 and TRBJ2-1; TRBD1 matches 9 bases. V was clipped by 5 bases and J by 6 bases; unmatched bases: 8. This CDR3 comprises 15 residues. Germline CDR1 and CDR2: MNHEY and SMNVEV (reference sequence). The CDR3 sequence is CASSAPGTGFNEQFF. The CDR3 DNA sequence: TGTGCCAGCAGTGCCCCCGGGACAGGGTTCAATGAGCAGTTCTTC.

The chain links TRBV25-1 to TRBJ2-3, with 8 nucleotides matching TRBD1. V lost 3 bases, J lost 5 bases, and 4 bases stayed unmatched. CDR3 length: 14 residues. Germline V gene data show CDR1 as MGHDK and CDR2 as SYGVNS. The CDR3 DNA sequence: TGTGCCAGCAGTGACCGCAGGGGGCAAGATACGCAGTATTTT. Protein: CASSDRRGQDTQYF. The full variable domain, rest sourced from reference TRBV25-1 and TRBJ2-3, is EADIYQTPRYLVIGTGKKITLECSQTMGHDKMYWYQQDPGMELHLIHYSYGVNSTEKGDLSSESTVSRIRTEHFPLTLESARPSHTSQYLCASSDRRGQDTQYFGPGTRLTVL.

The V and J genes are TRBV6-1 and TRBJ2-1; D perhaps matches TRBD1 (5 bases). The CDR3 has 15 residues. Germline values: CDR1 MNHNS, CDR2 SASEGT. With 0 bases removed from V and 3 bases from J, the gap between germline ends came to 9 bases. DNA of the CDR3: TGTGCCAGCAGTGAAGCTGGGGCCCTCTACAATGAGCAGTTCTTC. It is translated as CASSEAGALYNEQFF.

This clone came up a few times. This sequence joins TRBV10-1 and TRBJ1-1; D remains ambiguous. Trimming cost V 0 bases and J 1 base, with 6 bases left between them. CDR1 and CDR2 (germline): WNHNN, SYGVQD (reference sequence). The CDR3 length is 14 residues. CDR3 in amino acids: CASSESTGNTEAFF. DNA for the CDR3: TGCGCCAGCAGTGAGTCAACGGGGAACACTGAAGCTTTCTTT.

The chain employs TRBV10-3 and TRBJ2-5, with TRBD2 matching 8 bases. The end of the DNA fits TRBJ2-7 better, so the J call may be wrong. CDR3 length equals 14 residues. The germline CDR1 and CDR2 sequences are ENHRY and SYGVKD. The CDR3 DNA follows: TGTGCCATCAGTGACGGAGCGGGAGTGTACGAGCAGTACTTC. Protein: CAISDGAGVYEQYF.

CDR3 protein: CASRPGTDYNEKLFF. In DNA form, the CDR3 reads TGTGCCAGTAGACCCGGGACAGATTATAATGAAAAACTGTTTTTT. V is TRBV19 and J is TRBJ1-4, with 7 positions matching TRBD1. V was clipped by 6 bases and J by 4 bases; unmatched bases: 8. Germline V CDR1 and CDR2: LNHDA, SQIVND (reference sequence). This CDR3 is 15 amino acids long.

This clone showed up just once. This chain joins TRBV6-5 and TRBJ2-7; 8 nucleotides match TRBD1. V lost 6 bases to trimming and J lost 4 bases; unmatched junction nucleotides: 5. Germline CDR1 and CDR2: MNHEY and SVGAGI. The CDR3 sequence is 13 residues long. CDR3 protein: CASRRTGTYEQYF. The CDR3 DNA sequence: TGTGCCAGCAGAAGGACAGGGACGTACGAGCAGTACTTC.

Comments on this clone: Distinct nucleotide sequences in the sample also encode this CDR3. The genes are TRBV19 and TRBJ1-2, with D tentatively TRBD1 (5 bases). The CDR3 is made up of 15 amino acids. Germline lookup yields CDR1 LNHDA and CDR2 SQIVND (reference sequence). V was trimmed by 4 bases and J by 1 base, leaving 13 bases between them. CDR3 coding DNA: TGTGCCAGTAGTACCCAGGGTGGCTATAACTATGGCTACACCTTC. Its protein product is CASSTQGGYNYGYTF.

The gene calls are TRBV6-5 and TRBJ2-5; D uncertain. The V gene lost 5 bases and the J gene lost 4 bases, with 17 bases spanning the gap. CDR3 length: 15 amino acids. In germline, CDR1 is MNHEY, CDR2 SVGAGI. The CDR3 reads CASSKPGLGVETQYF. For the CDR3, the DNA is TGTGCCAGCAGTAAGCCGGGTCTCGGAGTAGAGACCCAGTACTTC.

This clone showed up just once. The CDR3: CASSLKAGPNSPLHF. The CDR3 DNA reads TGTGCCAGCAGCCTGAAGGCAGGGCCAAATTCACCCCTCCACTTT. The chain carries TRBV5-4 and TRBJ1-6, with a tentative D call TRBD1 (5 bases). V lost 4 bases, J lost 7 bases, and 15 bases lay in between. The CDR3 length is 15 residues. The germline CDR1 and CDR2 sequences are SGHNT and YYREEE (reference sequence).

The table lists this clone with a count of one. V is TRBV25-1 and J is TRBJ1-1; D is ambiguous. CDR3 size: 14 residues. V was trimmed by 1 base and J by 6 bases, leaving 12 bases between them. Germline V gene sequence: CDR1 MGHDK, CDR2 SYGVNS. CDR3 nucleotide sequence: TGTGCCAGCAGTGAATTCGGGGTACCCCCTGAAGCTTTCTTT. It yields the protein CASSEFGVPPEAFF.

This chain's CDR3 is CASRRQGKMNTEAFF. The CDR3 DNA reads as TGTGCCAGTAGGAGACAGGGTAAGATGAACACTGAAGCTTTCTTT. The rearrangement uses TRBV19 and TRBJ1-1; 7 bases agree with TRBD1. Per germline, CDR1 LNHDA and CDR2 SQIVND (reference sequence). The CDR3 loop spans 15 amino acids. V lost 6 bases, J lost 0 bases, and 7 bases stayed unmatched.